Listed below are T cell receptor beta chains from one sample, sequenced in a study of T-cell reconstitution after alpha-beta-depleted transplantation in children. Using its own MiXCR run on the PCR reads, TCRdb lists one record per CDR3 protein. The sample includes 70,000 or so distinct CDR3 sequences, approximately 11% of them seen just once. Source: PBMCs, taken before TCRalphabeta/CD19-depleted stem cell transplant. Receptors originate from a boy younger than 18 with acute myeloid leukemia, due to receive a stem cell transplant. CDR3s include the opening cysteine and the closing phenylalanine or tryptophan. The D gene is left open where the match is weak. Clone size, where shown, is once, few, many, or a class for clones that have expanded.

V: TRBV4-1
J: TRBJ1-3
D: NA
size: many
DNA: TGCGCCAGCAGCCAAGATATAGGCCCGGTCTCTGGAAACACCATATATTTT
CDR3: CASSQDIGPVSGNTIYF

V: TRBV28
J: TRBJ1-2
D: NA
size: many
DNA: TGTGCTGTGCAGACGGGCTATGGCTACACCTTC
CDR3: CAVQTGYGYTF

V: TRBV9
J: TRBJ2-7
D: NA
size: many
DNA: TGTGCCAGCAGCGTAGCTCCCCGGGAGAGTAAGCAGTACTTC
CDR3: CASSVAPRESKQYF

V: TRBV29-1
J: TRBJ2-3
D: TRBD2
size: many
DNA: TGCAGCGTTGCTACAGCGGGGGTGGTAGATACGCAGTATTTT
CDR3: CSVATAGVVDTQYF

V: TRBV5-5
J: TRBJ2-7
D: TRBD2
size: many
DNA: TGTGCCAGCAGCGGGACGGGAGGTCGTGGTGGGGAGCAGTACTTC
CDR3: CASSGTGGRGGEQYF

V: TRBV20-1
J: TRBJ2-5
D: TRBD2
size: many
DNA: TGCAGCGCCGGGACTAGCATCGAGACCCAGTACTTC
CDR3: CSAGTSIETQYF

V: TRBV24-1
J: TRBJ1-5
D: NA
size: many
DNA: TGTGCCACCAGTGAGACAGATAGCAATCAGCCCCAGCATTTT
CDR3: CATSETDSNQPQHF

V: TRBV10-3
J: TRBJ1-1
D: NA
size: few
DNA: TGTGCCATCATGAGGGATGGCTACACTGAAGCTTTCTTT
CDR3: CAIMRDGYTEAFF

V: TRBV5-1
J: TRBJ1-5
D: NA
size: many
DNA: TGCGCCAGCAGCTTGGCCGGGTATAGCAATCAGCCCCAGCATTTT
CDR3: CASSLAGYSNQPQHF

V: TRBV27
J: TRBJ2-1
D: NA
size: many
DNA: TGTGCCAGCACACCCCCTAACGTGGGGAGGAAGTTTAACAATGAGCAGTTCTTC
CDR3: CASTPPNVGRKFNNEQFF

V: TRBV20-1
J: TRBJ2-7
D: NA
size: many
DNA: TGCAGTGCAAAGCGGGACAGATACGAGCAGTACTTC
CDR3: CSAKRDRYEQYF

V: TRBV19
J: TRBJ2-2
D: NA
size: many
DNA: TGTGCCAGTAGTATCCGGAGGGCCGGGGAGCTGTTTTTT
CDR3: CASSIRRAGELFF

V: TRBV5-6
J: TRBJ2-7
D: NA
size: many
DNA: TGTGCCAGCAGTGGGAGCAACTCCTACGAGCAGTACTTC
CDR3: CASSGSNSYEQYF

V: TRBV5-6
J: TRBJ2-3
D: TRBD1
size: once
DNA: TGTGCCAGCAGCTCGACAGGGGTGAGCACAGATACGCAGTATTTT
CDR3: CASSSTGVSTDTQYF

V: TRBV25-1
J: TRBJ2-5
D: TRBD1
size: many
DNA: TGTGCCAGCGGGAAGACAGGGTTGGAGACCCAGTACTTC
CDR3: CASGKTGLETQYF

V: TRBV7-9
J: TRBJ2-7
D: NA
size: many
DNA: TGTGCCAGCAGCTTAACAGCGGCAGACTACGAGCAGTACTTC
CDR3: CASSLTAADYEQYF

V: TRBV7-2
J: TRBJ2-7
D: NA
size: many
DNA: TGTGCCAGCACCTTTCTGGGCAGCTACGAGCAGTACTTC
CDR3: CASTFLGSYEQYF

V: TRBV5-4
J: TRBJ2-1
D: NA
size: few
DNA: TGTGCCAGCAGCTTGCGGCGGGCGGTCTACAATGAGCAGTTCTTC
CDR3: CASSLRRAVYNEQFF

V: TRBV4-3
J: TRBJ2-2
D: NA
size: many
DNA: TGCGCCAGCAGCCAAGTTCGTGTGGGGGGCACCGGGGAGCTGTTTTTT
CDR3: CASSQVRVGGTGELFF

V: TRBV9
J: TRBJ2-5
D: NA
size: many
DNA: TGTGCCAGCAGCGTAGATATTAGAGAGACCCAGTACTTC
CDR3: CASSVDIRETQYF

V: TRBV19
J: TRBJ2-6
D: NA
size: NA
DNA: TGTGCCAGTAGAGGGGCTTCGAGGGGGGCCAACGTCCTGACTTTC
CDR3: CASRGASRGANVLTF

V: TRBV28
J: TRBJ2-3
D: NA
size: once
DNA: TGTGCCAGCAGTGATACAGGGTTGGCAGATACGCAGTATTTT
CDR3: CASSDTGLADTQYF

V: TRBV3-1
J: TRBJ2-1
D: TRBD2
size: many
DNA: TGTGCCAGCAGCCAAGTGACTAGCGGGAGAATTGAGCAGTTCTTC
CDR3: CASSQVTSGRIEQFF

V: TRBV27
J: TRBJ1-5
D: NA
size: many
DNA: TGTGCCAGCAGTTTACAGAACACGGGTCAGCCCCAGCATTTT
CDR3: CASSLQNTGQPQHF

V: TRBV7-9
J: TRBJ2-1
D: NA
size: many
DNA: TGTGCCAGCAGCGAAACAGGGCTTGGGCAGTTCTTC
CDR3: CASSETGLGQFF

V: TRBV5-1
J: TRBJ1-5
D: NA
size: many
DNA: TGCGCCAGCAGCTTGGACTTCGACAGCAATCAGCCCCAGCATTTT
CDR3: CASSLDFDSNQPQHF